These 22 T cell receptor beta chains came from one sample sequenced in a study of blood T cell repertoires in COVID-19. Measured with immunoSEQ multiplex PCR; TCRdb has only the in-frame clones, and not every one. The repertoire holds around 99,000 clones, with approximately 88% as singletons. The specimen was peripheral blood. Every receptor here comes from a man aged 40-49 years with active or convalescent COVID-19.

The rearrangement joins TRBV5-6 to TRBJ2-5, with D possibly being TRBD2 (6 bases). The CDR3 has 16 residues. Germline assignment: CDR1 SGHDT and CDR2 YYEEEE. The V gene lost 3 bases and the J gene lost 5 bases, with 20 bases spanning the gap. CDR3 sequence reads: CASSSGTSGRLETQYF. As DNA, the CDR3 is TGTGCCAGCAGCTCCGGGACCAGCGGGCGCCTGGAGACCCAGTACTTC.

This clone was seen only once. The rearrangement joins TRBV11-2 to TRBJ2-1, with TRBD1 as a possible D gene (6 bases). The V and J ends lost 5 bases and 9 bases respectively, with 11 bases between them. CDR1 is SGHAT, CDR2 FQNNGV, per germline. The length of the CDR3 is 12 residues. The CDR3 spells CASSLGQTEQFF. For the CDR3, the DNA is TGTGCCAGCAGCCTCGGACAGACTGAGCAGTTCTTC. The full variable domain, rest sourced from reference TRBV11-2 and TRBJ2-1, is EAGVAQSPRYKIIEKRQSVAFWCNPISGHATLYWYQQILGQGPKLLIQFQNNGVVDDSQLPKDRFSAERLKGVDSTLKIQPAKLEDSAVYLCASSLGQTEQFFGPGTRLTVL.

The chain has TRBV19 and TRBJ2-5; D might be TRBD1 (5 bases). V dropped 4 bases and J dropped 3 bases, with 9 bases sitting between them. The CDR3 has 13 amino acids. The germline CDR1 and CDR2 sequences are LNHDA and SQIVND (reference sequence). The CDR3 region is CASSTAGKETQYF. CDR3 sequence (DNA): TGTGCCAGTAGTACCGCAGGGAAAGAGACCCAGTACTTC. The whole variable domain, filled in from reference TRBV19 and TRBJ2-5, reads DGGITQSPKYLFRKEGQNVTLSCEQNLNHDAMYWYRQDPGQGLRLIYYSQIVNDFQKGDIAEGYSVSREKKESFPLTVTSAQKNPTAFYLCASSTAGKETQYFGPGTRLLVL.

This clone was detected a few times. J is TRBJ2-5 and V is TRBV28; the D gene is possibly TRBD1 (6 bases). V dropped 6 bases and J dropped 10 bases, with 24 bases sitting between them. The germline V gene encodes CDR1 MDHEN and CDR2 SYDVKM. This CDR3 has 15 residues. The CDR3 region is CASRRTGTRALDQYF. In DNA form, the CDR3 reads TGTGCCAGCAGACGGACCGGGACACGCGCCCTGGACCAGTACTTC.

This chain connects TRBV7-2 to TRBJ1-3; no reliable D call. From germline, CDR1 is SGHTA and CDR2 FQGNSA. CDR3 size: 15 residues. V was trimmed by 6 bases and J by 0 bases, leaving 12 bases between them. The CDR3 protein is CASSYIGGSGNTIYF. The CDR3 nucleotides are TGTGCCAGCAGTTATATCGGCGGCTCTGGAAACACCATATATTTT.

The V and J genes are TRBV3-1 (or the pseudogene TRBV3-2) and TRBJ2-1; D is unresolved. The CDR3 loop spans 15 amino acids. The germline V and J ends were trimmed by 1 base and 2 bases, with 9 bases remaining between them. The germline gives CDR1 LGHDT, CDR2 YNNKEL (reference sequence). CDR3: CASSQAQNTYNEQFF. In DNA, the CDR3 is TGTGCCAGCAGCCAAGCACAGAATACCTACAATGAGCAGTTCTTC.

The gene calls are TRBV7-9 and TRBJ2-1, with TRBD2 identical over 12 bases. After removal of 6 bases from V and 7 bases from J, the junction contained 4 bases not matched to a gene. From germline, CDR1 is SEHNR and CDR2 FQNEAQ (reference sequence). The CDR3 runs 14 residues. The CDR3 sequence is CASSLTSGGNEQFF. CDR3 bases: TGTGCCAGCAGTTTGACTAGCGGGGGAAATGAGCAGTTCTTC.

Note on this clone: The junction does not match germline at one end; this may be a read error. The V gene is TRBV6-5, the J gene TRBJ1-1; perhaps TRBD1 as D (6 bases). This CDR3 is 15 amino acids long. The germline V gene has CDR1 MNHEY and CDR2 SVGAGI. DNA of the CDR3: TGTGCCAGCAGGCGAGAAATCCAAACAGGGACGTCGGAGATCTTT. Protein sequence: CASRREIQTGTSEIF.

This chain connects TRBV28 to TRBJ1-3, with D possibly matching TRBD1 (6 bases). Germline V gene lookup returns CDR1 MDHEN and CDR2 SYDVKM. The length of the CDR3 is 15 residues. V was shortened by 1 base and J by 7 bases, with 14 bases between the two germline ends. The CDR3: CASSLFYQGINTIYF. The CDR3 DNA is TGTGCCAGCAGTTTATTCTACCAGGGGATTAACACCATATATTTT.

The V and J genes are TRBV5-1 and TRBJ1-2; 7 bases align to TRBD1. Germline V gene sequence: CDR1 SGHRS, CDR2 YFSETQ. The CDR3 is 12 amino acids. J was trimmed by 5 bases and V by 3 bases; bases with no gene match: 1. The CDR3 DNA is TGCGCCAGCAGCTCGGGACAGTATGGCTACACCTTC. Amino acid sequence: CASSSGQYGYTF.

The rearrangement joins TRBV4-1 to TRBJ2-3; TRBD2 matches at 8 bases. The CDR3 has 15 residues. V was pared by 0 bases and J by 6 bases, with 5 bases of the junction left unmatched. Germline V gene sequence: CDR1 MGHRA, CDR2 YSYEKL. The CDR3 DNA reads as TGCGCCAGCAGCCAAGAGTATACGGGAGGGGATACGCAGTATTTT. Protein product: CASSQEYTGGDTQYF.

The chain employs TRBV9 and TRBJ1-5; perhaps TRBD1 as D (6 bases). CDR1 and CDR2 from the germline V gene are SGDLS and YYNGEE. V was cut by 4 bases and J by 6 bases, with 17 bases left in between. This CDR3 comprises 15 residues. The CDR3 region is CASSLSTGHGQPQHF. CDR3 coding DNA: TGTGCCAGCAGCCTTTCTACAGGGCATGGTCAGCCCCAGCATTTT.

V and J are TRBV28 and TRBJ1-2; D is possibly TRBD1 (5 bases). Germline V gene data show CDR1 as MDHEN and CDR2 as SYDVKM. V was shortened by 3 bases and J by 7 bases, with 12 bases between the two germline ends. CDR3 size: 13 residues. CDR3 nucleotide sequence: TGTGCCAGCAGTTTGGGGGGGTCGAGTGGCTACACCTTC. Translating gives CASSLGGSSGYTF.

The rearrangement joins TRBV5-1 to TRBJ1-6; 8 bases agree with TRBD1. The CDR3 length is 15 residues. Losses at the gene ends were 3 bases for V and 7 bases for J; bases not matched to a gene: 6. Germline loops: CDR1 SGHRS, CDR2 YFSETQ. The DNA for the CDR3 is TGCGCCAGCAGCTCAACCGGGACAGGAAATTCACCCCTCCACTTT. Its translation: CASSSTGTGNSPLHF.

The rearrangement joins TRBV28 to TRBJ1-5; D perhaps matches TRBD1 (5 bases). Trimming left V 3 bases short and J 7 bases short, with 13 bases between. CDR1 and CDR2 (germline): MDHEN, SYDVKM. The CDR3 length is 14 residues. Here the CDR3 reads CASSLAGRGQPQHF. The DNA of the CDR3 is TGTGCCAGCAGTTTGGCGGGTCGGGGGCAGCCCCAGCATTTT. Full variable domain (rest looked up from reference TRBV28 and TRBJ1-5): DVKVTQSSRYLVKRTGEKVFLECVQDMDHENMFWYRQDPGLGLRLIYFSYDVKMKEKGDIPEGYSVSREKKERFSLILESASTNQTSMYLCASSLAGRGQPQHFGDGTRLSIL.

This chain joins TRBV18 and TRBJ2-3, with 8 bases aligning to TRBD2. The germline V gene encodes CDR1 KGHSH and CDR2 LQKENI. J was trimmed by 4 bases and V by 2 bases; bases with no gene match: 5. CDR3 size: 15 residues. CDR3 protein: CASSPRAGASDTQYF. In nucleotides, the CDR3 is TGTGCCAGCTCACCAAGAGCGGGAGCTTCAGATACGCAGTATTTT.

This sequence joins TRBV9 and TRBJ1-3; D is unclear. Germline assignment: CDR1 SGDLS and CDR2 YYNGEE. This CDR3 is built from 16 residues. Between the trimmed V and J ends, which lost 4 bases and 4 bases, there was a span of 18 bases. The chain's CDR3 is CASSISWRSSGNTIYF. The CDR3, as DNA: TGTGCCAGCAGCATTTCGTGGAGATCCTCCGGAAACACCATATATTTT. Variable domain in full (rest from reference TRBV9 and TRBJ1-3): DSGVTQTPKHLITATGQRVTLRCSPRSGDLSVYWYQQSLDQGLQFLIQYYNGEERAKGNILERFSAQQFPDLHSELNLSSLELGDSALYFCASSISWRSSGNTIYFGEGSWLTVV.

The V call is TRBV13, the J call TRBJ2-7; D is unresolved. There are 12 residues in the CDR3. The ends were cut back, 2 bases at V and 6 bases at J, with 8 bases in the middle. CDR1 is PRHDT and CDR2 is FYEKMQ in the germline V gene (reference sequence). CDR3 region: CASSLWPGEQYF. DNA for the CDR3: TGTGCCAGCAGCTTATGGCCGGGCGAGCAGTACTTC.

V gene TRBV19 combines with J gene TRBJ2-7; tentative D call: TRBD2 (6 bases). CDR1 and CDR2 (germline): LNHDA, SQIVND (reference sequence). This CDR3 has 13 residues. V lost 6 bases, J lost 3 bases, and 12 bases lay in between. CDR3 in amino acids: CASRTGVGYEQYF. The DNA for the CDR3 is TGTGCCAGTAGGACGGGAGTAGGCTACGAGCAGTACTTC.

CDR3 sequence reads: CASSPILAGIHEQYF. Written as DNA, the CDR3 is TGTGCCAGCAGCCCAATCCTAGCGGGTATCCACGAGCAGTACTTC. This rearrangement joins TRBV7-3 to TRBJ2-7; 8 bases align to TRBD2. This CDR3 spans 15 amino acids. Germline CDR1 and CDR2: SGHTA and FQGTGA. The V gene end was trimmed by 5 bases and the J gene end by 5 bases; junction bases not matched to a gene: 11.

This clone was recorded a few times. The gene calls are TRBV29-1 and TRBJ2-1; D gene ambiguous. The length of the CDR3 is 15 residues. CDR1 and CDR2 from the germline V gene are SQVTM and ANQGSEA. V was clipped by 6 bases and J by 0 bases, with 15 bases between them. The CDR3 loop reads CSVYLAGSSYNEQFF. As DNA, the CDR3 is TGCAGCGTATACCTGGCAGGCAGCTCCTACAATGAGCAGTTCTTC.

The DNA of the CDR3 is TGTGCCAGCAGCGTGGGACAGGTGAACACTGAAGCTTTCTTT. Translated, it gives CASSVGQVNTEAFF. The rearrangement uses TRBV7-3 and TRBJ1-1, with TRBD1 matching over 8 bases. J was trimmed by 0 bases and V by 5 bases; bases with no gene match: 2. The CDR3 consists of 14 residues. Germline V gene data show CDR1 as SGHTA and CDR2 as FQGTGA.